This TCR beta chain was sequenced in a study of monozygotic twins with inflammatory bowel disease. CDR1 is SGHKS and CDR2 is YYEKEE in the germline V gene (reference sequence). The CDR3 is made up of 16 amino acids. Researchers isolated total RNA from whole blood without sorting T cells. Added by template switching were UMIs that each held a 6-nucleotide sample barcode. Each CDR3 protein gets one entry in TCRdb, which reprocessed the 5' RACE reads and gives no DNA. The sample features over 100,000 distinct CDR3 sequences, with around 12% in its top ten. The sequence came from a human donor with ulcerative colitis or Crohn's disease, or a healthy co-twin of an affected twin (not recorded which). Sequencing was done on a sample of blood. The chain is built from TRBV5-5 and TRBJ1-2; TCRdb reports TRBD1, a call that lacks DNA to check it against. CDR3 loop: CASSFFGQGATYGYTF.